This T cell receptor (beta chain) originates from a study of human T cells and chemical hapten exposure. The time point denotes: patch test 3, about 24 weeks after DPC sensitization. Treatment described: therapeutic diphenylcyclopropenone sensitization with weekly scalp DPC. V dropped 5 bases and J dropped 3; count of bases not matched to a gene: 5. Germline lookup yields CDR1 DFQATT and CDR2 SNEGSKA (reference sequence). CDR3 size: 13 residues. TCRdb analysed the RACE reads with MiXCR anew, one entry per CDR3 protein. The table has about 190,000 distinct CDR3 sequences, around a quarter seen once. This clonotype occurred many times. Its antigen is still unknown. Study-level results: Having alopecia, the donors may differ immunologically from healthy people.

The receptor's source is a woman aged 40-49 years with alopecia areata. Some clones in this sample may be carry-over from other donors' samples. The gene calls are TRBV20-1 and TRBJ1-1, with 8 nucleotides matching TRBD1. This material consisted of whole blood, taken in connection with sensitization to the hapten diphenylcyclopropenone (DPC). CDR3 DNA: TGCAGTGCTTGGCCAGGGGGCCACACTGAAGCTTTCTTT. Translated, it gives CSAWPGGHTEAFF.